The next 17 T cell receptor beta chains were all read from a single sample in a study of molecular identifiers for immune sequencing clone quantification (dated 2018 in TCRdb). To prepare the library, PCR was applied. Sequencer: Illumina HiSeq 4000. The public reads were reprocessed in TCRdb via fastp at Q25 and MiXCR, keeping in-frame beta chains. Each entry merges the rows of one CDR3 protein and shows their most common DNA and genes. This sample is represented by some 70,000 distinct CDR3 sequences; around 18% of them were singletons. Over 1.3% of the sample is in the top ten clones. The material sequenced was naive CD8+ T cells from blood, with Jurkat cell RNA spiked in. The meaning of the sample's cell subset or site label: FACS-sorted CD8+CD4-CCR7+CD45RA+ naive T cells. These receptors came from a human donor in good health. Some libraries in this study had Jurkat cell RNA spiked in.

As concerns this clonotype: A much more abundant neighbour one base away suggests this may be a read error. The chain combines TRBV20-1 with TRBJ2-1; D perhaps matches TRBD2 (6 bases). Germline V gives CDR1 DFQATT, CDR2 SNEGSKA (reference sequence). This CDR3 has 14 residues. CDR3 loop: CSARLGGSYNEQSF. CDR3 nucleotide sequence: TGCAGTGCTAGACTCGGGGGTAGCTACAATGAGCAGTCCTTC.

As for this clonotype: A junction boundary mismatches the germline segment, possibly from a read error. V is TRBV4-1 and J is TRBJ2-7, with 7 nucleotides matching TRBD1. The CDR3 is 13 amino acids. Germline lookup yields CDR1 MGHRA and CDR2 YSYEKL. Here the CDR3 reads CTSSPGQFYEQYF. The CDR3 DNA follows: TGCACCAGCAGCCCGGGACAGTTCTACGAGCAGTACTTC.

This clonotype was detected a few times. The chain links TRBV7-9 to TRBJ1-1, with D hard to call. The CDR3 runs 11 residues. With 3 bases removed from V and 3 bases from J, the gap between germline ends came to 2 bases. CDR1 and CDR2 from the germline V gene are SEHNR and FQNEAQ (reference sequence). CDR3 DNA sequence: TGTGCCAGCAGCTTTTACACTGAAGCTTTCTTT. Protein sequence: CASSFYTEAFF.

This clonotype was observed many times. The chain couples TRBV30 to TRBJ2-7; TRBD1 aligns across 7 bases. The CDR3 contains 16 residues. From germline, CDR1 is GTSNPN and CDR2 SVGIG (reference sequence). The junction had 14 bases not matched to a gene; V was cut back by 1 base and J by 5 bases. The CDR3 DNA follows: TGTGCCTGGAGTGGAGTGTCGAGGGGGCGACTGAACGAGCAGTACTTC. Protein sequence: CAWSGVSRGRLNEQYF.

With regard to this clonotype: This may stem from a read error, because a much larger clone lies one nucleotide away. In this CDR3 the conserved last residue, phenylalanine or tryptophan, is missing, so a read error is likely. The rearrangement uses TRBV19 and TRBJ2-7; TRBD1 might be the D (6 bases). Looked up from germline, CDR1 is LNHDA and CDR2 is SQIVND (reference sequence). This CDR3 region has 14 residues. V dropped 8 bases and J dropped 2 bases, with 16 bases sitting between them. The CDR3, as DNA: TGTGCCAGTCCCCGGTACGGGACACCCTACGAGCAGTACCTC. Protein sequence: CASPRYGTPYEQYL.

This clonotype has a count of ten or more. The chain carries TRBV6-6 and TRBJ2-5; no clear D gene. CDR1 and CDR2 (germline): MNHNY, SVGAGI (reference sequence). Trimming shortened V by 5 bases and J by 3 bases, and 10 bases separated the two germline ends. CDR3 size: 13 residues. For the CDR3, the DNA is TGTGCCAGCAGTAACGGTCCGAAAGAGACCCAGTACTTC. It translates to CASSNGPKETQYF.

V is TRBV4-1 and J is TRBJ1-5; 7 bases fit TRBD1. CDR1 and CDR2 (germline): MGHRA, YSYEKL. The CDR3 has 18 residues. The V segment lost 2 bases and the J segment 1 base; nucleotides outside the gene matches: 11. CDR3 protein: CASSQPHATGRSNQPQHF. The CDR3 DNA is TGCGCCAGCAGCCAACCTCACGCGACAGGGCGAAGCAATCAGCCCCAGCATTTT.

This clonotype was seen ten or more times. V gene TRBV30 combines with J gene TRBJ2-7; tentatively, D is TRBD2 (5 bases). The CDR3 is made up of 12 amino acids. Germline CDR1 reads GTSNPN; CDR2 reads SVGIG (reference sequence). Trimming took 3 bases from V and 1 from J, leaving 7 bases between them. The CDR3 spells CAWSGGSYEQYF. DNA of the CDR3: TGTGCCTGGAGCGGAGGATCCTACGAGCAGTACTTC.

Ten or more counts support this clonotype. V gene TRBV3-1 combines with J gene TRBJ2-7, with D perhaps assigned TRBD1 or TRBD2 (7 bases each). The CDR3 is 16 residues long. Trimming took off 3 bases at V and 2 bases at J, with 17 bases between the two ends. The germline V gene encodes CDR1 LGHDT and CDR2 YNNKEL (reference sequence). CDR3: CASSHATGRVTYEQYF. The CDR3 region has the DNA TGTGCCAGCAGCCATGCGACAGGGAGGGTAACCTACGAGCAGTACTTC.

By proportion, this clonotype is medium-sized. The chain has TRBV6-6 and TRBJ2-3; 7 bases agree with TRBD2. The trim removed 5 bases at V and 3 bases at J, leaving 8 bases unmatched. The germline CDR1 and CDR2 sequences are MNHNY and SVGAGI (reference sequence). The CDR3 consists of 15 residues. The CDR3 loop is CASSPRDYFTDTQYF. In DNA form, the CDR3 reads TGTGCCAGCAGTCCCCGGGACTACTTTACAGATACGCAGTATTTT.

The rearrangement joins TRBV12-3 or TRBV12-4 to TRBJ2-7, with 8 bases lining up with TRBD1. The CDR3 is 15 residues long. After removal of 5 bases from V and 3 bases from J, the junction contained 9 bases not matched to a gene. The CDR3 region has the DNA TGTGCCAGCAGTGATACCGGGACAGGACTCTACGAGCAGTACTTC. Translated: CASSDTGTGLYEQYF.

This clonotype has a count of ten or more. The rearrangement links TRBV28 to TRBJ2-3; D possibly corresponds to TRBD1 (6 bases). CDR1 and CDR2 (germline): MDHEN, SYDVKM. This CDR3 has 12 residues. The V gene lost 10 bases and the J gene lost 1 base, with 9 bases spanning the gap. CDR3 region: CATKGGTDTQYF. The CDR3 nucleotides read TGTGCCACCAAGGGGGGCACAGATACGCAGTATTTT. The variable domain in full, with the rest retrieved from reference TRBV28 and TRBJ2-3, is DVKVTQSSRYLVKRTGEKVFLECVQDMDHENMFWYRQDPGLGLRLIYFSYDVKMKEKGDIPEGYSVSREKKERFSLILESASTNQTSMYLCATKGGTDTQYFGPGTRLTVL.

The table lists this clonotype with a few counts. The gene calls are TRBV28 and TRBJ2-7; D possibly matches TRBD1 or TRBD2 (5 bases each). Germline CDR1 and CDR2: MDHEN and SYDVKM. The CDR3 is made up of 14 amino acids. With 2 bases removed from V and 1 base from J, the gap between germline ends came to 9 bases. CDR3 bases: TGTGCCAGCAGTTTACTGGGGGAATCCTACGAGCAGTACTTC. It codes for CASSLLGESYEQYF.

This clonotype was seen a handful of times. CDR3 in amino acids: CASSLGVGGGYTF. CDR3 DNA: TGTGCCAGCAGTTTAGGGGTTGGCGGTGGCTACACCTTC. The chain uses TRBV27 and TRBJ1-2; D is unresolved. In germline, CDR1 is MNHEY, CDR2 SMNVEV (reference sequence). The CDR3 extends over 13 amino acids. The V gene lost 2 bases and the J gene lost 7 bases, with 11 bases spanning the gap.

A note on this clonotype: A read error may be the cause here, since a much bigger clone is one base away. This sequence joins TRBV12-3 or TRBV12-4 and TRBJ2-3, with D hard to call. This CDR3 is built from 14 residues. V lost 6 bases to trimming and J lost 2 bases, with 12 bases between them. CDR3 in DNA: TGTGCCAGCAGCATCGACGGATACACAGATACGCAGTATTTT. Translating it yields CASSIDGYTDTQYF.

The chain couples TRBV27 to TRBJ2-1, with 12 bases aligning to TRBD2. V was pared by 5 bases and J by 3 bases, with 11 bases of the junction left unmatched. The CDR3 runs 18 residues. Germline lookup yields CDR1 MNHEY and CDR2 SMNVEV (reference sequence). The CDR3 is CASSLGLAGLALYNEQFF. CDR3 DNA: TGTGCCAGCAGTCTGGGACTAGCGGGCTTAGCCCTCTACAATGAGCAGTTCTTC.

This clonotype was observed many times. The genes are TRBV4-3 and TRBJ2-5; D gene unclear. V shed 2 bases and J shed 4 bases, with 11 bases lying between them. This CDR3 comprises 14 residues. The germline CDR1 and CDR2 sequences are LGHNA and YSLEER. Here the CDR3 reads CASSQRAPGETQYF. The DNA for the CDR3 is TGCGCCAGCAGCCAACGGGCCCCAGGAGAGACCCAGTACTTC.